This T cell receptor (beta chain) was identified during a study of Ad26.COV2.S vaccination and SARS-CoV-2 variants. This clone is a singleton in its sample. Treatment given: roughly 18 received Ad26.COV2.S at low or high dose, single or two shots; 5 received placebo; per-sample allocation not given. The samples date from day 63 after the first vaccine or placebo injection. Using immunoSEQ multiplex PCR, the repertoire was profiled, and TCRdb retains in-frame clones only, with some absent. The repertoire includes about 480,000 clones, approximately 88% of them detected once, and more than 10% sits in the top ten. Germline V gene lookup returns CDR1 SGHRS and CDR2 YFSETQ. This CDR3 has 15 amino acids. Trimming shortened V by 4 bases and J by 6 bases, and 17 bases separated the two germline ends.

J is TRBJ2-1 and V is TRBV5-1, with a weak D call TRBD2 (6 bases). This TCR came from a person aged 18-60 years who received the Ad26.COV2.S COVID-19 vaccine or a placebo. The sample in question was peripheral blood, obtained in a trial of Ad26.COV2.S vaccine versus placebo. The DNA for the CDR3 is TGCGCCAGCAGCGAGGAGGGACTCCGACTCAATGAGCAGTTCTTC. Translating it yields CASSEEGLRLNEQFF. Complete variable domain (other parts from reference TRBV5-1 and TRBJ2-1): KAGVTQTPRYLIKTRGQQVTLSCSPISGHRSVSWYQQTPGQGLQFLFEYFSETQRNKGNFPGRFSGRQFSNSRSEMNVSTLELGDSALYLCASSEEGLRLNEQFFGPGTRLTVL.